These 29 T cell receptor beta chains were sequenced from one sample in a study of CXCR3-negative and CXCR3-positive naive CD8 T cells. The study made its TRB cDNA libraries by 5' RACE, adding UMI labels. TCRdb reprocessed the 5' RACE reads, with one entry per CDR3 protein and no DNA. In total, the table holds 60,000 or so distinct CDR3 sequences. The specimen was memory CD8+ T cells from blood. Every receptor here comes from a human donor in good health. Some clones in this sample may be carry-over from other donors' samples.

The chain couples TRBV12-3 or TRBV12-4 to TRBJ2-5; TCRdb's D call, TRBD1, is unchecked because there is no DNA. The CDR3 covers 16 residues. CDR3 sequence reads: CASRPGTGVPRETQYF.

This sequence joins TRBV5-1 and TRBJ2-3; TCRdb names TRBD1, which stays unverified in the absence of DNA. The CDR3 runs to 15 residues. Germline V gene sequence: CDR1 SGHRS, CDR2 YFSETQ. The CDR3 loop is CASSLETGGTDTQYF.

The rearrangement joins TRBV6-5 to TRBJ1-2. The CDR3 has 11 residues. CDR1 and CDR2 (germline): MNHEY, SVGAGI. The CDR3 reads CASSSGPGYTF.

The chain carries TRBV12-3 or TRBV12-4 and TRBJ1-3; without DNA, the TCRdb call of TRBD1 cannot be checked. The CDR3 sequence is 14 residues long. CDR3 loop: CVPSRGSSGNTIYF.

This chain connects TRBV7-2 to TRBJ2-1; TCRdb returns TRBD2, unconfirmable since there is no DNA. CDR1 is SGHTA and CDR2 is FQGNSA in the germline V gene. The CDR3 is 14 residues long. Here the CDR3 reads CASSSLREGHEQFF.

The chain recombines TRBV29-1 with TRBJ2-5; the TCRdb call, TRBD2, lacks DNA for checking. The germline V gene has CDR1 SQVTM and CDR2 ANQGSEA. The CDR3 length is 15 residues. CDR3 amino acids: CSVVVSGDTKETQYF.

The CDR3 spells CASSSLAGEQYF. This chain connects TRBV27 to TRBJ2-7; as DNA is missing, the TRBD1 call by TCRdb cannot be tested. The germline V gene encodes CDR1 MNHEY and CDR2 SMNVEV (reference sequence). The CDR3 contains 12 residues.

The chain joins TRBV12-3 or TRBV12-4 to TRBJ2-5. The CDR3 is 12 residues long. CDR3 in amino acids: CATSWGGETQYF.

The chain has TRBV29-1 and TRBJ2-1; the D call from TCRdb, TRBD1, cannot be confirmed without DNA. Germline V lookup: CDR1 SQVTM, CDR2 ANQGSEA. The CDR3 has 13 amino acids. The CDR3 sequence: CSTGGRSYNEQFF.

The chain employs TRBV21-1 and TRBJ2-7; absent DNA, TCRdb's TRBD1 call cannot be checked. TRBV21-1 is recorded as a pseudogene. The CDR3 spans 19 residues. The CDR3 loop is CASNDPTGLVHRNSYEQYF.

J is TRBJ2-5 and V is TRBV29-1; the D gene TCRdb calls, TRBD1, cannot be checked with no DNA. From germline, CDR1 is SQVTM and CDR2 ANQGSEA. CDR3 length: 13 residues. CDR3 sequence reads: CSVDGVQGETQYF.

The rearrangement joins TRBV29-1 to TRBJ2-7; absent DNA, TCRdb's TRBD1 call cannot be checked. This CDR3 has 13 amino acids. Germline V CDR1 and CDR2: SQVTM, ANQGSEA. CDR3 amino acids: CSVEGGSAYEQYF.

The genes are TRBV12-3 or TRBV12-4 and TRBJ2-5; no DNA is available, so the TRBD1 call from TCRdb remains unchecked. The CDR3 has 20 amino acids. The CDR3 region is CASSLLNRRQRHLREETQYF.

The chain combines TRBV14 with TRBJ1-1; TCRdb indicates TRBD1, and absent DNA this call remains unverified. There are 23 residues in the CDR3. Germline V gene data show CDR1 as SGHDN and CDR2 as FVKESK. CDR3 protein: CASSQFPLNGTQTCSKGFTEAFF.

CDR3 in amino acids: CASSYDSYNEQFF. The J gene is TRBJ2-1, the V gene TRBV28. Germline V gene data show CDR1 as MDHEN and CDR2 as SYDVKM. The CDR3 runs 13 residues.

The CDR3 here is CSVPLGTGELFF. The chain uses TRBV29-1 and TRBJ2-2. The CDR3 runs 12 residues. CDR1 SQVTM and CDR2 ANQGSEA come from the germline V gene.

The J gene is TRBJ2-3, the V gene TRBV10-3; TCRdb indicates TRBD1, and absent DNA this call remains unverified. Germline CDR1 and CDR2: ENHRY and SYGVKD. CDR3 length: 16 residues. The chain's CDR3 is CAISGSGAASTDTQYF.

This chain joins TRBV29-1 and TRBJ2-2. CDR1 is SQVTM, CDR2 ANQGSEA, per germline. The CDR3 is 12 amino acids. The CDR3 here is CSVVRDTGELFF.

The chain uses TRBV29-1 and TRBJ2-7; TCRdb calls TRBD1, which cannot be checked without DNA. Germline values: CDR1 SQVTM, CDR2 ANQGSEA. The CDR3 runs to 17 residues. CDR3 sequence: CSAFLPSGQDRPYEQYF.

The rearrangement links TRBV29-1 to TRBJ2-7. Germline V gene lookup returns CDR1 SQVTM and CDR2 ANQGSEA. The CDR3 length is 13 residues. CDR3 sequence reads: CSVEGVGSYEQYF.

The chain uses TRBV15 and TRBJ1-1. Germline CDR1 reads LNHNV; CDR2 reads YYDKDF (reference sequence). The CDR3 extends over 15 amino acids. CDR3 loop: CATSRDLEVNTEAFF.

The V gene is TRBV21-1, the J gene TRBJ2-7; TCRdb's assignment of TRBD2 cannot be checked, as there is no DNA. TRBV21-1 is a listed pseudogene. The CDR3 consists of 16 residues. CDR3 in amino acids: CASSKVRGLIVYEQYF.

V usage is TRBV2 and J usage is TRBJ2-3; TCRdb names TRBD1, which stays unverified in the absence of DNA. Germline lookup yields CDR1 SNHLY and CDR2 FYNNEI. The CDR3 length is 14 residues. CDR3 sequence: CAVRAGIGTDTQYF.

The chain joins TRBV29-1 to TRBJ2-1; TCRdb's D call, TRBD2, is unchecked because there is no DNA. The CDR3 contains 19 residues. CDR1 is SQVTM, CDR2 ANQGSEA, per germline. The CDR3 loop reads CSVDASGHPGLARNNEQFF.

The rearrangement uses TRBV27 and TRBJ1-5; lacking DNA, the TRBD1 call made by TCRdb goes unchecked. The CDR3 extends over 14 amino acids. The germline V gene encodes CDR1 MNHEY and CDR2 SMNVEV (reference sequence). CDR3 protein: CASSSTGGDQPQHF.

The chain recombines TRBV7-6 with TRBJ2-1; TCRdb selects TRBD2, and the lack of DNA leaves this call unchecked. There are 12 residues in the CDR3. Germline CDR1 SGHVS, CDR2 FNYEAQ. The CDR3 here is CASSLDPLGQFF.

The chain joins TRBV12-5 to TRBJ2-7; TCRdb's D gene call, TRBD2, goes unchecked for lack of DNA. The germline gives CDR1 LGHNT, CDR2 FRNRAP. The CDR3 is 15 amino acids. CDR3 sequence reads: CASGLVGGAHYEQYF.

The chain couples TRBV5-1 to TRBJ1-1; there is no DNA to check the TCRdb D call of TRBD1. Germline V lookup: CDR1 SGHRS, CDR2 YFSETQ. This CDR3 has 14 amino acids. The CDR3 reads CASSVGGIGTEAFF.

V gene TRBV20-1 combines with J gene TRBJ2-5; lacking DNA, the TRBD2 call made by TCRdb goes unchecked. The germline gives CDR1 DFQATT, CDR2 SNEGSKA (reference sequence). The CDR3 consists of 17 residues. The CDR3 region is CSAKLAGGPSVQETQYF.